This T cell receptor beta chain was recorded in a study of blood T cell repertoires in COVID-19. Looking at the study overall: COVID-19 samples from acute and convalescent phases originated in the United States, Italy and Spain. In each case, the material was cDNA or gDNA derived from T cells, B-cell-depleted T cells, or PBMCs.

Data came from immunoSEQ multiplex PCR; TCRdb stores just in-frame clones and leaves some out. The data hold a few hundred thousand clones, with about 90% observed a single time. Between the trimmed V and J ends, which lost 0 bases and 5 bases, there was a span of 11 bases. CDR3 length equals 15 residues. In germline, CDR1 is KGHSH, CDR2 LQKENI. Material: peripheral blood. The chain links TRBV18 to TRBJ1-5, with D possibly TRBD1 on 5 matching bases. The clonotype was recovered from a woman aged 45-65 years who had recovered from COVID-19. In nucleotides, the CDR3 is TGTGCCAGCTCACCACCGGGGGGTAGAGATCAGCCCCAGCATTTT. Translation: CASSPPGGRDQPQHF.